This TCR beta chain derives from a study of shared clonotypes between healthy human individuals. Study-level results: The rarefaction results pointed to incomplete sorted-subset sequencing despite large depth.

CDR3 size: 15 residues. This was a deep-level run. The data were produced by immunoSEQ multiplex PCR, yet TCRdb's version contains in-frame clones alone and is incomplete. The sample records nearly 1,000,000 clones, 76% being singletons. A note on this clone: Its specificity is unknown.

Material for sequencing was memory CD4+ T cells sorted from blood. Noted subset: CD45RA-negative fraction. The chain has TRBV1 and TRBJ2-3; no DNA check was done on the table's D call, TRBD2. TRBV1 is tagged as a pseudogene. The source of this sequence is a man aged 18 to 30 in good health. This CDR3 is CTSINGGRGTDTQYF. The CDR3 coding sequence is TGCACCAGCATTAATGGGGGGAGGGGCACAGATACGCAGTATTTT.